The present TCR beta chain was sequenced within a study of T cell repertoires in cytomegalovirus infection. Study in general: Public TCR beta signature analysis indicated the presence of both CMV infection and matching HLA type. The study's findings and limits: What dominated the ex vivo response were HLA-C-restricted CMV-specific TCR beta clonotypes. Cumulated frequencies of public TCR beta families served to identify carriers of CMV plus the relevant HLA.

A single record per CDR3 protein comes from TCRdb applying MiXCR to the reads. The sample contains roughly 640,000 distinct CDR3 sequences, 20% to 25% of which appear only once. There are a few counts of this clonotype. Its antigen is still unknown. Sequencing was performed on CD8+ T cells from PBMCs. The sequence was collected from a human donor in good health (CMV status not recorded). Some clones in this sample may be carry-over from other donors' samples.

The CDR3 sequence is CATSDRDTGNTEAFF. The DNA for the CDR3 is TGTGCCACCAGCGACCGGGACACCGGGAACACTGAAGCTTTCTTT. V is TRBV15 and J is TRBJ1-1, with TRBD1 as a possible D gene (6 bases). The CDR3 extends over 15 amino acids. Trimming took 5 bases from V and 1 from J, leaving 14 bases between them. The germline CDR1 and CDR2 sequences are LNHNV and YYDKDF (reference sequence).